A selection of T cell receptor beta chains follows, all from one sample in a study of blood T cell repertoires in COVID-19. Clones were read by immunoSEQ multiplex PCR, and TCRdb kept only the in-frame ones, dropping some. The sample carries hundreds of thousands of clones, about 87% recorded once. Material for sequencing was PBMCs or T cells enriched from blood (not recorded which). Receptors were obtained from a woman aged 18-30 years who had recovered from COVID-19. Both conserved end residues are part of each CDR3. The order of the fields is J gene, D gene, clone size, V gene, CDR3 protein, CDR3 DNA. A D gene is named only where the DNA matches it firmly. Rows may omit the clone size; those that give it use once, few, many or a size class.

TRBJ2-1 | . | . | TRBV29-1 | CSVIYNEQFF | TGCAGCGTCATTTACAATGAGCAGTTCTTC
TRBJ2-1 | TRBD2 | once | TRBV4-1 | CASSQGDPSGRANNEQFF | TGCGCCAGCAGCCAAGGGGACCCCAGCGGGAGGGCCAACAATGAGCAGTTCTTC
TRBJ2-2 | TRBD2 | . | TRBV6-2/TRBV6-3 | CASSSPGLWNRELFF | TGTGCCAGCAGTTCGCCGGGACTATGGAACCGGGAGCTGTTTTTT
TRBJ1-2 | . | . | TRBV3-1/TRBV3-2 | CASSQVGLRGTYGYTF | TGTGCCAGCAGCCAAGTGGGGTTACGGGGGACCTATGGCTACACCTTC
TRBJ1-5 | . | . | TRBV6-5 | CASWAGPPWPQHF | TGTGCCAGCTGGGCAGGCCCCCCATGGCCCCAGCATTTT
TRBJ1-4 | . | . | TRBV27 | CASSLSSGVETSVANEKLFF | TGTGCCAGCAGTTTATCTTCCGGGGTGGAAACCAGCGTGGCTAATGAAAAACTGTTTTTT
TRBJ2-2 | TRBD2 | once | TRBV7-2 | CATPGTRNTGELFF | TGTGCCACCCCCGGGACTAGGAACACCGGGGAGCTGTTTTTT
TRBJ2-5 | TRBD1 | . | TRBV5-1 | CASSFTGEETQYF | TGCGCCAGCAGCTTTACAGGGGAGGAGACCCAGTACTTC
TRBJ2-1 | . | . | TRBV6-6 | CASSYEGGGDEQFF | TGTGCCAGCAGTTACGAGGGGGGGGGCGATGAGCAGTTCTTC
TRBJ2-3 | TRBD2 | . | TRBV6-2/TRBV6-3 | CASSYPTSGRAVGTDTQYF | TGTGCCAGCAGTTACCCGACTAGCGGGAGGGCCGTTGGCACAGATACGCAGTATTTT
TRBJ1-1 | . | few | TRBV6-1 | CASSENGYEAFF | TGTGCCAGCAGTGAAAACGGGTATGAAGCTTTCTTT
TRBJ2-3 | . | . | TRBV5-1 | CASSTGPGDTQYF | TGCGCCAGCAGCACAGGACCCGGCGATACGCAGTATTTT
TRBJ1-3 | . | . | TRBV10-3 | CAIKQGSSTAGNTIYF | TGTGCCATCAAACAGGGTAGTTCAACGGCTGGAAACACCATATATTTT
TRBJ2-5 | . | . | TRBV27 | CASRKGGWRETQYF | TGTGCCAGCAGAAAGGGCGGGTGGCGAGAGACCCAGTACTTC
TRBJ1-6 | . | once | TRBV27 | CASSFIQGGSPLHF | TGTGCCAGCAGTTTTATTCAGGGAGGCTCACCCCTCCACTTT
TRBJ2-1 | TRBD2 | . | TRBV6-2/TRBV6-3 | CASSYPLLAGVDNEQFF | TGTGCCAGCAGTTACCCGCTACTAGCGGGAGTTGACAATGAGCAGTTCTTC
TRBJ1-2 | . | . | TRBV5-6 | CASSFKRGITLGDGYTF | TGTGCCAGCAGCTTCAAGAGGGGGATAACCCTGGGAGATGGCTACACCTTC
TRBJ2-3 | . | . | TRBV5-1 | CASSSITGADTQYF | TGCGCCAGCAGCTCAATAACGGGGGCAGATACGCAGTATTTT
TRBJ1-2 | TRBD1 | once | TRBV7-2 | CASSEATGANYGYTF | TGTGCCAGCAGTGAAGCGACAGGGGCGAACTATGGCTACACCTTC
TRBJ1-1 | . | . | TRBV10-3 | CAISDHGRGYEAFF | TGTGCCATCAGTGACCACGGGAGAGGGTATGAAGCTTTCTTT
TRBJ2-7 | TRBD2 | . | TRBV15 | CATSRDPGGEYEQYF | TGTGCCACCAGCAGAGATCCCGGGGGGGAGTACGAGCAGTACTTC
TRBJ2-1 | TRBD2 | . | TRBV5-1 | CASREGLVRNNEQFF | TGCGCCAGCAGGGAGGGACTAGTTCGAAACAATGAGCAGTTCTTC
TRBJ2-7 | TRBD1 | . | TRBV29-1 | CSVSGGEAYEQYF | TGCAGCGTCTCAGGGGGCGAAGCCTACGAGCAGTACTTC
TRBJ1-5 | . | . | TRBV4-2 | CASSLTGLSNQPQHF | TGTGCCAGCAGCCTCACGGGACTCAGCAATCAGCCCCAGCATTTT
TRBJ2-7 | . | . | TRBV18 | CASSLNPLDGTPVRQYF | TGTGCCAGCTCACTAAACCCCCTAGACGGCACTCCGGTGAGGCAGTACTTC
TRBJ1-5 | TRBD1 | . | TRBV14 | CASSHPDRGRDQPQHF | TGTGCCAGCAGCCACCCGGACAGGGGAAGGGATCAGCCCCAGCATTTT